Presented here are 14 T cell receptor beta chains from one specimen sequenced in a study of T cell changes during pregnancy in multiple sclerosis. TCRdb's table, derived via immunoSEQ multiplex PCR, lists solely in-frame clones and lacks some. This table has roughly 50,000 clones, 94% appearing once. The specimen was CD8+ T cells from peripheral blood mononuclear cells, collected in the third trimester of pregnancy. Source of these receptors: a female donor with multiple sclerosis, enrolled in a pregnancy study.

J is TRBJ1-2 and V is TRBV5-1; D is uncertain. Germline CDR1 and CDR2: SGHRS and YFSETQ. Trimming shortened V by 2 bases and J by 7 bases, and 21 bases separated the two germline ends. CDR3 size: 16 residues. The CDR3 reads CASSLMLLRGWRGYTF. DNA for the CDR3: TGCGCCAGCAGCTTAATGCTTCTGCGAGGGTGGCGTGGCTACACCTTC.

The chain uses TRBV4-1 and TRBJ2-4; D may be TRBD2 (6 bases). Deletions cut 1 base from V and 8 bases from J, with 12 bases between. The CDR3 contains 14 residues. CDR1 is MGHRA and CDR2 is YSYEKL in the germline V gene. CDR3 protein: CASSQGREVDIQYF. CDR3 in DNA: TGCGCCAGCAGCCAAGGGAGGGAAGTTGACATTCAGTACTTC.

This chain links TRBV6-5 with TRBJ2-1; 8 nucleotides agree with TRBD2. The V and J ends lost 6 bases and 8 bases, in that order; junction bases with no gene match: 9. CDR1 is MNHEY, CDR2 SVGAGI, per germline. This CDR3 spans 14 amino acids. Here the CDR3 DNA reads TGTGCCAGCAGAGGAGCGGGAGTGATCTATGAGCAGTTCTTC. Its translation is CASRGAGVIYEQFF.

V and J are TRBV28 and TRBJ2-2; perhaps TRBD2 as D (6 bases). V was pared by 2 bases and J by 6 bases, with 7 bases between. This CDR3 is 13 amino acids long. Germline values: CDR1 MDHEN, CDR2 SYDVKM. The CDR3, as DNA: TGTGCCAGCAGTTTAGGGGGGTCCGGGGAGCTGTTTTTT. It encodes CASSLGGSGELFF.

The rearrangement links TRBV27 to TRBJ1-2; 7 nucleotides align to TRBD1. The length of the CDR3 is 14 residues. V trimming: 6 bases; J trimming: 4 bases; junction bases outside the gene matches: 8. Germline assignment: CDR1 MNHEY and CDR2 SMNVEV (reference sequence). The CDR3 nucleotides are TGTGCCAGCAGAACCCCAGGGGGAGGCTATGGCTACACCTTC. This gives the protein CASRTPGGGYGYTF.

V and J are TRBV5-1 and TRBJ2-7; possible D gene TRBD2, 6 bases. CDR3 length: 15 residues. Germline V gene data show CDR1 as SGHRS and CDR2 as YFSETQ. Trimming removed 4 bases from V and 1 base from J, with 15 bases in between. CDR3 sequence (DNA): TGCGCCAGCAGCCAACCGGGGGAAGCGTCCTACGAGCAGTACTTC. Amino acid sequence: CASSQPGEASYEQYF. Drawing the rest from reference TRBV5-1 and TRBJ2-7, the complete variable domain is KAGVTQTPRYLIKTRGQQVTLSCSPISGHRSVSWYQQTPGQGLQFLFEYFSETQRNKGNFPGRFSGRQFSNSRSEMNVSTLELGDSALYLCASSQPGEASYEQYFGPGTRLTVT.

The rearrangement joins TRBV4-1 to TRBJ2-3; D might be TRBD2 (6 bases). The CDR3 totals 16 residues. V was shortened by 5 bases and J by 4 bases, with 19 bases between the two germline ends. The germline V gene has CDR1 MGHRA and CDR2 YSYEKL. DNA of the CDR3: TGCGCCAGCAGCGCTCGACTAGGTATGGAGGCAGATACGCAGTATTTT. Amino acids: CASSARLGMEADTQYF.

The V call is TRBV6-5, the J call TRBJ1-2; D perhaps matches TRBD1 (5 bases). This CDR3 is 15 amino acids long. Trimming took off 2 bases at V and 5 bases at J, with 15 bases between the two ends. Germline CDR1 reads MNHEY; CDR2 reads SVGAGI. CDR3 DNA sequence: TGTGCCAGCAGTTACCTCCCTTCGACAGTTTATGGCTACACCTTC. Its protein product is CASSYLPSTVYGYTF.

The chain has TRBV7-9 and TRBJ1-2, with D possibly matching TRBD1 (6 bases). The V and J ends lost 7 bases and 8 bases respectively, with 20 bases between them. The CDR3 is 14 amino acids. Germline V lookup: CDR1 SEHNR, CDR2 FQNEAQ (reference sequence). In DNA form, the CDR3 reads TGTGCCAGCACCAGGGCAGGGGAGAACTGGGGCTACACCTTC. This gives the protein CASTRAGENWGYTF.

The chain carries TRBV4-2 and TRBJ2-7; 8 bases map to TRBD2. J lost 5 bases, V lost 0 bases, and 9 bases had no gene match. From germline, CDR1 is LGHNA and CDR2 YNFKEQ. CDR3 size: 16 residues. CDR3 sequence (DNA): TGTGCCAGCAGCCAAGAAGGAGCGGGAGATAGTCACGAGCAGTACTTC. Residues: CASSQEGAGDSHEQYF.

The CDR3 here is CASSLDVGGLNTEAFF. DNA of the CDR3: TGTGCCAGCAGTTTGGATGTGGGAGGGTTGAACACTGAAGCTTTCTTT. The V gene is TRBV6-5, the J gene TRBJ1-1; D is unclear. Germline CDR1 MNHEY, CDR2 SVGAGI. The CDR3 loop spans 16 amino acids. V lost 4 bases and J 0 bases, leaving 15 bases between the germline ends.

The V gene is TRBV7-8, the J gene TRBJ2-1; 10 bases agree with TRBD2. This CDR3 has 15 amino acids. Germline CDR1 reads SGHVS; CDR2 reads FQNEAQ. V shed 2 bases, J shed 9 bases, and the junction held 7 bases outside the gene matches. The CDR3 nucleotides are TGTGCCAGCAGCTTATCCAGCGGGAGGGATGGTGAGCAGTTCTTC. It translates to CASSLSSGRDGEQFF. The variable domain in full, with the rest retrieved from reference TRBV7-8 and TRBJ2-1, is GAGVSQSPRYKVAKRGQDVALRCDPISGHVSLFWYQQALGQGPEFLTYFQNEAQLDKSGLPSDRFFAERPEGSVSTLKIQRTQQEDSAVYLCASSLSSGRDGEQFFGPGTRLTVL.

The chain recombines TRBV27 with TRBJ2-5; D perhaps matches TRBD2 (6 bases). V was trimmed by 3 bases and J by 2 bases, leaving 13 bases between them. Looked up from germline, CDR1 is MNHEY and CDR2 is SMNVEV (reference sequence). There are 15 residues in the CDR3. CDR3 in amino acids: CASSFGGIPQETQYF. In nucleotides, the CDR3 is TGTGCCAGCAGTTTTGGCGGGATCCCTCAAGAGACCCAGTACTTC.

In its sample, this clone was seen once. The V gene is TRBV4-3, the J gene TRBJ2-7; D gene ambiguous. The V gene lost 2 bases and the J gene lost 3 bases, with 8 bases spanning the gap. Germline V CDR1 and CDR2: LGHNA, YSLEER. This CDR3 has 13 residues. This CDR3 is CASSQLRNYEQYF. The CDR3 DNA follows: TGCGCCAGCAGCCAACTGAGGAACTACGAGCAGTACTTC.